This T cell receptor beta chain was identified in a study of T cell responses to AZD1222 COVID-19 vaccine. Findings and limits, study-wide: Elevations in Spike-specific TCR breadth and depth followed administration of two AZD1222 doses. The number of AZD1222 recipients seropositive at baseline was only 5 to 7. Repertoires were obtained solely post-peak T cell response.

Method: immunoSEQ multiplex PCR; TCRdb's copy keeps in-frame clones and lacks some. The table shows 110,000 or so clones, with approximately 86% occurring only once. The CDR3 extends over 13 amino acids. The V end lost 4 bases, the J end lost 7 bases, and 14 bases lay between the germline ends. In germline, CDR1 is SGHNT, CDR2 YYREEE (reference sequence). Details on this clone: The antigen remains undetermined.

The receptor's source is an adult who received the AZD1222 COVID-19 vaccine. V gene TRBV5-4 combines with J gene TRBJ1-2; D not certain. Sequenced material: peripheral blood, taken 28 days after the second AZD1222 dose. In DNA, the CDR3 is TGTGCCAGCAGCCAATACATGGAGAGTGGCTACACCTTC. Its translation is CASSQYMESGYTF.